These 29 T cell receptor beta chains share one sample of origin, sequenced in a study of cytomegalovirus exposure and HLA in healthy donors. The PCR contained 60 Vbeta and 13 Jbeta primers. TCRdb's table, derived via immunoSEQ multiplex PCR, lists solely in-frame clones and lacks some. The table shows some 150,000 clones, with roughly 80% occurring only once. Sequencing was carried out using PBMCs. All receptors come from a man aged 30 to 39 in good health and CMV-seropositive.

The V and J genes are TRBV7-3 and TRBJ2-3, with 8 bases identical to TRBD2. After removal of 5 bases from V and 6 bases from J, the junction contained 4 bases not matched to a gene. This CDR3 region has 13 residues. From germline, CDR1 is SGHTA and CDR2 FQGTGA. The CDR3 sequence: CASSTTSDDTQYF. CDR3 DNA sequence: TGTGCCAGCAGCACGACTAGCGACGATACGCAGTATTTT.

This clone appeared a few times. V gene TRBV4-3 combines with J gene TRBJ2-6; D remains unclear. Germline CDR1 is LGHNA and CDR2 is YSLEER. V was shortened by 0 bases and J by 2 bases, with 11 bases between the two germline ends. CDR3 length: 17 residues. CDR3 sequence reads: CASSQDPIDTGANVLTF. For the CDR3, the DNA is TGCGCCAGCAGCCAAGACCCTATTGATACTGGGGCCAACGTCCTGACTTTC.

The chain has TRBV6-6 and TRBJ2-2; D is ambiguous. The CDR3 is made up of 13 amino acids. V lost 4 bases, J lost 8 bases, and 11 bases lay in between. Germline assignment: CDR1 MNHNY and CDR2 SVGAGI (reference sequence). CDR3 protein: CASSFSAEGELFF. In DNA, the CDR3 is TGTGCCAGCAGTTTCTCAGCCGAAGGGGAGCTGTTTTTT.

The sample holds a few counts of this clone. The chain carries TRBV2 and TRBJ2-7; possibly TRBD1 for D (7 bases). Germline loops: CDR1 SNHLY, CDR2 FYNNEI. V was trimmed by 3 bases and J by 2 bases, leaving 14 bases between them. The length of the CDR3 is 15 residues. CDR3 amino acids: CASSEVRGTAYEQYF. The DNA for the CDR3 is TGTGCCAGCAGTGAGGTCCGCGGGACAGCCTACGAGCAGTACTTC.

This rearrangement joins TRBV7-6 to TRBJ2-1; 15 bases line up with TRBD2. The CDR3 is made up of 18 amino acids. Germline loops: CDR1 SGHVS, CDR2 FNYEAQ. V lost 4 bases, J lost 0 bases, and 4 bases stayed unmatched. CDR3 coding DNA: TGTGCCAGCAGCTGGGGACTAGCGGGGGGTTCCTCCTACAATGAGCAGTTCTTC. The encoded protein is CASSWGLAGGSSYNEQFF.

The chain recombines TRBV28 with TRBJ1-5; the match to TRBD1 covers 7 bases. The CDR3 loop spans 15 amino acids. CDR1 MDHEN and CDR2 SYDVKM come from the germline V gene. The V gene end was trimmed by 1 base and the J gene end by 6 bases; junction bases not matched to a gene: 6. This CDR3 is CASSLSRTGGQPQHF. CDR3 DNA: TGTGCCAGCAGTTTATCACGGACAGGAGGTCAGCCCCAGCATTTT.

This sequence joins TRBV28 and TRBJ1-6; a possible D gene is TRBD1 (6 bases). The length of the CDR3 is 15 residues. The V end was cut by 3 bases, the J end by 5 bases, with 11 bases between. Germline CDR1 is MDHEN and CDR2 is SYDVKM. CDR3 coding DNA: TGTGCCAGCAGTTTGGGGACACCAGATAATTCACCCCTCCACTTT. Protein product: CASSLGTPDNSPLHF. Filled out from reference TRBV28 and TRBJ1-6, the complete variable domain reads DVKVTQSSRYLVKRTGEKVFLECVQDMDHENMFWYRQDPGLGLRLIYFSYDVKMKEKGDIPEGYSVSREKKERFSLILESASTNQTSMYLCASSLGTPDNSPLHFGNGTRLTVT.

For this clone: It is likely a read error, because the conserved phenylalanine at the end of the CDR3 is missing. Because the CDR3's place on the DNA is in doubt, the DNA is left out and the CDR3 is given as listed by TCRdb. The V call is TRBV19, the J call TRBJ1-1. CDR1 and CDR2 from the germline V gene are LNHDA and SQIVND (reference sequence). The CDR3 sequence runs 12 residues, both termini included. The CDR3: CASTGGTARQAI.

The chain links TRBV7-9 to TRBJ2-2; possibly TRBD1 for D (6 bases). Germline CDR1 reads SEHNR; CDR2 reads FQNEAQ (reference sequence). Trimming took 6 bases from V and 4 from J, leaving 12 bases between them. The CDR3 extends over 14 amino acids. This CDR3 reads CASSRDITTGELFF. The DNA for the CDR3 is TGTGCCAGCAGTCGGGACATTACCACCGGGGAGCTGTTTTTT.

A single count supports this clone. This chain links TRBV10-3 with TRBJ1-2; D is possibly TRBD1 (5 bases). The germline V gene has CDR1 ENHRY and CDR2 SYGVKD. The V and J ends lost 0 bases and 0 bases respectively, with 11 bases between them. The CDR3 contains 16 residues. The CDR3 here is CAISESWTSTNYGYTF. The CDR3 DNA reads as TGTGCCATCAGTGAGTCGTGGACATCGACTAACTATGGCTACACCTTC.

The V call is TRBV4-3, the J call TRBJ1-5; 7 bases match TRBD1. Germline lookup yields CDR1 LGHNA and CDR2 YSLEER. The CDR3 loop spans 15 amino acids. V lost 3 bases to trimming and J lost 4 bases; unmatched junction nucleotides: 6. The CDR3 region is CASSHDRDRNQPQHF. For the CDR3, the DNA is TGCGCCAGCAGCCATGACAGGGATAGGAATCAGCCCCAGCATTTT.

CDR3 coding DNA: TGTGCCAGCACCTCGGGAGTCCGGGGTTCACCCCTCCACTTT. This codes for CASTSGVRGSPLHF. This sequence joins TRBV6-1 and TRBJ1-6; D unclear. The germline V gene has CDR1 MNHNS and CDR2 SASEGT. The V end lost 7 bases, the J end lost 9 bases, and 16 bases lay between the germline ends. CDR3 size: 14 residues.

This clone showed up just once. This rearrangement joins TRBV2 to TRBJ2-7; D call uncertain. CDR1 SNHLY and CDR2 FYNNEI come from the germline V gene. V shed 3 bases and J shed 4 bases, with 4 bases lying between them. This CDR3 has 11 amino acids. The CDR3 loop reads CASSDSYEQYF. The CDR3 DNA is TGTGCCAGCAGTGACTCGTACGAGCAGTACTTC.

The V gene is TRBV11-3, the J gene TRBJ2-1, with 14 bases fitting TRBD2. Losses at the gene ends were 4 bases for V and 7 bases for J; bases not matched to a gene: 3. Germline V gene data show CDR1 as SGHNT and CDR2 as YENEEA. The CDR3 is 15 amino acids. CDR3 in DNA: TGTGCCAGCAGCTCCGGACTAGCGGGGGGAAATGAGCAGTTCTTC. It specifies CASSSGLAGGNEQFF.

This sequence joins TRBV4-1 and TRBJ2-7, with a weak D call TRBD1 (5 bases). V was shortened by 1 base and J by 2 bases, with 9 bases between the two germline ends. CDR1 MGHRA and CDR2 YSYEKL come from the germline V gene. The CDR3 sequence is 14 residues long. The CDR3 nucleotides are TGCGCCAGCAGCCAAGTACAGGACCCCTACGAGCAGTACTTC. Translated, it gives CASSQVQDPYEQYF.

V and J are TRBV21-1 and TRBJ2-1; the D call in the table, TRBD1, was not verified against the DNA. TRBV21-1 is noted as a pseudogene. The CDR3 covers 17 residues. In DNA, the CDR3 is TGTGCCAGCATCTCTACCCGAGGACAGGGGGCCTACAATGAGCAGTTCTTC. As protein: CASISTRGQGAYNEQFF.

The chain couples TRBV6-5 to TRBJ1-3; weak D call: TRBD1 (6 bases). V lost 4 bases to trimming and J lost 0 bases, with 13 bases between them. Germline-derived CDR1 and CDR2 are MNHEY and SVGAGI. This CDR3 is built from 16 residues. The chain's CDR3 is CASSLRWDNSGNTIYF. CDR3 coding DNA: TGTGCCAGCAGTTTAAGATGGGACAACTCTGGAAACACCATATATTTT.

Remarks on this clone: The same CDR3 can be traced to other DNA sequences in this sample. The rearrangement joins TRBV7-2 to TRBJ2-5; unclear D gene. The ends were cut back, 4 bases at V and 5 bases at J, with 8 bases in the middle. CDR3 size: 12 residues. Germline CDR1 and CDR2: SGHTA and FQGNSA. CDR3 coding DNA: TGTGCCAGCAGCTCCTACGGTGAGACCCAGTACTTC. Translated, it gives CASSSYGETQYF.

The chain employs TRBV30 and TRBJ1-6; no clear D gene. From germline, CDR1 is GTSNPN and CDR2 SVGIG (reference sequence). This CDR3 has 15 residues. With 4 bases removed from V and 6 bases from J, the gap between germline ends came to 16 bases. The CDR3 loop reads CAWNRMRGRNSPLHF. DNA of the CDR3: TGTGCCTGGAATCGTATGCGAGGCCGTAATTCACCCCTCCACTTT.

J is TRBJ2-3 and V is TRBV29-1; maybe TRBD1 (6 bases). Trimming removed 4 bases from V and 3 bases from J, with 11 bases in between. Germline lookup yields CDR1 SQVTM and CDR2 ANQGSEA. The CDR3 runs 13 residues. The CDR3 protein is CSVGGRGTDTQYF. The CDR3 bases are TGCAGCGTTGGGGGAAGGGGGACAGATACGCAGTATTTT.

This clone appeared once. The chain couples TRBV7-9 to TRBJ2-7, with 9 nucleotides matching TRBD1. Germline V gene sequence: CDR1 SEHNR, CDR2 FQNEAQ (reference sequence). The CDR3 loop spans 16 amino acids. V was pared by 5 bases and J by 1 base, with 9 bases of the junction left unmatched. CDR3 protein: CASSPVPGQGSYEQYF. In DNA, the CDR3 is TGTGCCAGCAGCCCAGTCCCGGGACAGGGATCCTACGAGCAGTACTTC.

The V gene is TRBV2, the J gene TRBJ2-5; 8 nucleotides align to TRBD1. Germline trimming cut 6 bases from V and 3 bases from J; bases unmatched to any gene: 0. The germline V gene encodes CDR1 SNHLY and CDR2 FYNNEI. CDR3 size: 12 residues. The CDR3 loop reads CASRDREETQYF. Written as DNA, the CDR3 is TGTGCCAGCAGGGACAGGGAAGAGACCCAGTACTTC.

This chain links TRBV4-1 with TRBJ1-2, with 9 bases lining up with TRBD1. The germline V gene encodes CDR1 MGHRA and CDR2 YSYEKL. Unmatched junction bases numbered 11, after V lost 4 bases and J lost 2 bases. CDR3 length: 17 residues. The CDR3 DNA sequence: TGCGCCAGCAGCCCACTCTTTCGAGACAGGGGGAACTATGGCTACACCTTC. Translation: CASSPLFRDRGNYGYTF.

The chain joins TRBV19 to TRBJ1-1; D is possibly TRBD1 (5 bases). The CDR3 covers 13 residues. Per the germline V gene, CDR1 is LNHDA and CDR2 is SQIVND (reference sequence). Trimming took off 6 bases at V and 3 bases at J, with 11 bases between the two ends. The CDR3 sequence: CASSSSRDTEAFF. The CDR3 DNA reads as TGTGCCAGTAGCTCGAGCAGGGACACTGAAGCTTTCTTT.

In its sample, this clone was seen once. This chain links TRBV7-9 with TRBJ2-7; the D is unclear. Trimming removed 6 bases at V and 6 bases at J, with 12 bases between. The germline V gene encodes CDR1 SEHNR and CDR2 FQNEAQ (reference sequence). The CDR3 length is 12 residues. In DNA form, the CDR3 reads TGTGCCAGCAGTTCCAGACTGAGCGAGCAGTACTTC. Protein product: CASSSRLSEQYF.

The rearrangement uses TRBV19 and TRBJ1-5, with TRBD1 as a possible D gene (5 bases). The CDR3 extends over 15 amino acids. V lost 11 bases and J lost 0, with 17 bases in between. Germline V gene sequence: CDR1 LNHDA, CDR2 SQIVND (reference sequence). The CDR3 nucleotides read TGTGCCGGGGGGACGGCTGAACTTAGCAATCAGCCCCAGCATTTT. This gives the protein CAGGTAELSNQPQHF. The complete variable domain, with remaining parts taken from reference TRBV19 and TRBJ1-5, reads DGGITQSPKYLFRKEGQNVTLSCEQNLNHDAMYWYRQDPGQGLRLIYYSQIVNDFQKGDIAEGYSVSREKKESFPLTVTSAQKNPTAFYLCAGGTAELSNQPQHFGDGTRLSIL.

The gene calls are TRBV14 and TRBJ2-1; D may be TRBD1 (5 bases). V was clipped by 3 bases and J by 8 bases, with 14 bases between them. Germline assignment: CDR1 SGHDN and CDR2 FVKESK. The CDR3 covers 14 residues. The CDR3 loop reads CASSHNRWGHEQFF. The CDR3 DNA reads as TGTGCCAGCAGCCATAATCGCTGGGGCCATGAGCAGTTCTTC.

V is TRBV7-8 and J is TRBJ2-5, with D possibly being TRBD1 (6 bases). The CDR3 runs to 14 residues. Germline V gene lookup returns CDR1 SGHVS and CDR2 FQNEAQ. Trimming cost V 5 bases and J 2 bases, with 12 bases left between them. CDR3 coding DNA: TGTGCCAGCAGCAATTGGGGGCATCAAGAGACCCAGTACTTC. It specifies CASSNWGHQETQYF.

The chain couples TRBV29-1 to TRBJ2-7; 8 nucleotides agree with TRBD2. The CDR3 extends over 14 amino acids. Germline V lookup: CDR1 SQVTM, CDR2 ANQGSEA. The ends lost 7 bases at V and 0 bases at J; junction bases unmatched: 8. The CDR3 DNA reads TGCAGCGCCCAACCGGGAGGGAGCTCCTACGAGCAGTACTTC. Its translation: CSAQPGGSSYEQYF.